This entry is about one T cell receptor (beta chain). Its antigen is unknown. The sample is drawn from a study of graft-versus-host responses after intestinal transplantation. In the study overall: Isolated intestinal, liver-intestinal, or multivisceral transplants were what recipients had.

Study-wide results and limits: The highest levels of circulating GvH clones went along with early declines in HvG clones after transplant.

This table comes from immunoSEQ multiplex PCR, and its TCRdb copy is limited to in-frame clones, with some not included. The data show over 40,000 clones, with about 88% seen just once and less than 0.55% held by the top ten. The CDR3 is 12 residues long. V was pared by 5 bases and J by 9 bases, with 6 bases of the junction left unmatched. Looked up from germline, CDR1 is SGHAT and CDR2 is FQNNGV. V is TRBV11-2 and J is TRBJ2-5; 7 bases align to TRBD1. This specimen consisted of unstimulated CD4+ T cells sorted from spleen or lymph node cells, obtained before transplant. The sequence derives from a human donor who was the organ donor for an intestinal transplant. The CDR3: CASSRDQGAQYF. The CDR3 nucleotides read TGTGCCAGCAGCCGGGACCAGGGGGCCCAGTACTTC.